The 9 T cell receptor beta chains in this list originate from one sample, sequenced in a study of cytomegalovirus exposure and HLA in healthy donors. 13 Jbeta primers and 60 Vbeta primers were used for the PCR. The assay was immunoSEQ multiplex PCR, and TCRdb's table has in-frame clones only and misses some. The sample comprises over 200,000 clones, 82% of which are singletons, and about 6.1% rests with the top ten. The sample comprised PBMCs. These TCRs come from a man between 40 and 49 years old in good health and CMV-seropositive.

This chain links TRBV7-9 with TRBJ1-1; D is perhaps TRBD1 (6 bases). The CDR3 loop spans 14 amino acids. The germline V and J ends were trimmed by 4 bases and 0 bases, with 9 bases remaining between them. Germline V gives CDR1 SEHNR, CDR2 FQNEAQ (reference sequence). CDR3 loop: CASSSAGVNTEAFF. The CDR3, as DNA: TGTGCCAGCAGCTCTGCAGGGGTGAACACTGAAGCTTTCTTT.

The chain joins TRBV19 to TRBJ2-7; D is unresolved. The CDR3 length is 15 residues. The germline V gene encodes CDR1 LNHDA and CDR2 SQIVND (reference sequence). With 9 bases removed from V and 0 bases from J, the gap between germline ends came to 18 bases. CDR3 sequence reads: CASVAVGRSSYEQYV. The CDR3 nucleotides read TGTGCCAGCGTCGCCGTAGGCCGTAGCTCCTACGAGCAGTACGTC.

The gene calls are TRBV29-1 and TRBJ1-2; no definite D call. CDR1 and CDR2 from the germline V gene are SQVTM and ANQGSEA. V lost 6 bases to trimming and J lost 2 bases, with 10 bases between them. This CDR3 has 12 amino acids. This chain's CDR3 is CSVVGENYGYTF. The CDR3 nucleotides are TGCAGCGTAGTCGGGGAGAACTATGGCTACACCTTC.

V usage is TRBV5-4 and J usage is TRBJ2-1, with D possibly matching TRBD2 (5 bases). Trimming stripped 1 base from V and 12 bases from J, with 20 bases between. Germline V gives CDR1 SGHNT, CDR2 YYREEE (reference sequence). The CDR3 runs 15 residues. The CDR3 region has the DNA TGTGCCAGCAGCTTGAGTAGCGCGTATAATGAGGGGCAGTTCTTC. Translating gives CASSLSSAYNEGQFF.

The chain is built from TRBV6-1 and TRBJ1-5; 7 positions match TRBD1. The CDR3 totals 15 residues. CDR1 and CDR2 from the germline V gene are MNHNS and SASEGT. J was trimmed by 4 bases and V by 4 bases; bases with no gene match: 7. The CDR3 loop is CASSGGGPANQPQHF. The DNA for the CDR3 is TGTGCCAGCAGTGGAGGGGGCCCGGCGAATCAGCCCCAGCATTTT.

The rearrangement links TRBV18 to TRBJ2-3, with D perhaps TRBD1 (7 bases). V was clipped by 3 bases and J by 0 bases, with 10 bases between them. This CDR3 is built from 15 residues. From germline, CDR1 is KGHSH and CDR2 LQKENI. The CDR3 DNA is TGTGCCAGCTCACCGACAGGGACTAGCACAGATACGCAGTATTTT. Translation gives CASSPTGTSTDTQYF.

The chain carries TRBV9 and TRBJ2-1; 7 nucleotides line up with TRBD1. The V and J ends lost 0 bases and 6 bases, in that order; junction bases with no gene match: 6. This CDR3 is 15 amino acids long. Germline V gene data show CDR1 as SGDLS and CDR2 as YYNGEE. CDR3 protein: CASSVGQGLVNEQFF. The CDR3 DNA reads TGTGCCAGCAGCGTAGGACAGGGCTTGGTCAATGAGCAGTTCTTC.

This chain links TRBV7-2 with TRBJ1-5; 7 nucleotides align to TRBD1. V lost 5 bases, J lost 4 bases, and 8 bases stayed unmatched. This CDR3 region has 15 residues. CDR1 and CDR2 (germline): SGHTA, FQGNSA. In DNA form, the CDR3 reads TGTGCCAGCAGCCTAGGACAGGCCCTAAATCAGCCCCAGCATTTT. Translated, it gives CASSLGQALNQPQHF.

The CDR3 loop is CASSSPLGTGELFF. The CDR3 DNA reads TGTGCCAGCAGCTCCCCCCTAGGCACCGGGGAGCTGTTTTTT. This chain uses TRBV7-8 with TRBJ2-2; D unresolved. Germline V gene sequence: CDR1 SGHVS, CDR2 FQNEAQ. With 4 bases removed from V and 4 bases from J, the gap between germline ends came to 10 bases. The CDR3 has 14 amino acids.